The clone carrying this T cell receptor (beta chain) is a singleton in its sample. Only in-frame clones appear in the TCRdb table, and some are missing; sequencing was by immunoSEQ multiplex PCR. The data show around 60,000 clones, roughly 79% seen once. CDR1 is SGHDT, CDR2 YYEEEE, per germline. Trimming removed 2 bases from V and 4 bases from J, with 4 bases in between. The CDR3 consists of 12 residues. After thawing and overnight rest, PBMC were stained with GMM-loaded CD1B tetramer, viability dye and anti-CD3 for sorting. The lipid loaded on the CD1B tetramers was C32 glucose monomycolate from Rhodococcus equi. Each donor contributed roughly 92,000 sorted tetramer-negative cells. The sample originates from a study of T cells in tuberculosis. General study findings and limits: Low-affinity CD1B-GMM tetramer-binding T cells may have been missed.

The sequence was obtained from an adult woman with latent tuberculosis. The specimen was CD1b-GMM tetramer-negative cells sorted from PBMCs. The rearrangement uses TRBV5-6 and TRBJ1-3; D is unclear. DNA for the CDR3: TGTGCCAGCAGCTTCGTCGGAAACACCATATATTTT. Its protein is CASSFVGNTIYF.